This is a list of T cell receptor beta chains from one sample in a study of T cell responses to AZD1222 COVID-19 vaccine. Sequencing used immunoSEQ multiplex PCR; TCRdb keeps in-frame clones, though not all of them. The sample has fewer than 200,000 clones, roughly 92% seen once. Specimen: peripheral blood, collected 28 days after the second AZD1222 dose. All receptors derive from an adult who received the AZD1222 COVID-19 vaccine. The CDR3 runs from the conserved cysteine through the conserved F or W. A D gene is named only where the DNA matches it firmly. Size is stated for part of the rows, as once, few or many counts, or as a class when the clone is expanded.

d_call j_call v_call clone_size cdr3_aa cdr3_nt
NA TRBJ1-4 TRBV9 NA CASSVAGIRNEKLFF TGTGCCAGCAGCGTAGCCGGGATCCGTAATGAAAAACTGTTTTTT
TRBD1 TRBJ2-5 TRBV7-8 NA CASSLAQRTGNSPETQYF TGTGCCAGCAGCTTAGCCCAAAGGACAGGGAATAGCCCGGAGACCCAGTACTTC
TRBD1 TRBJ2-3 TRBV5-1 NA CASSPRQGGTTDTQYF TGCGCCAGCAGCCCGCGACAGGGGGGCACCACAGATACGCAGTATTTT
NA TRBJ1-5 TRBV2 NA CASSGRDLTSLGNQPQHF TGTGCCAGCAGTGGAAGGGACCTTACGTCCCTGGGCAATCAGCCCCAGCATTTT
TRBD1 TRBJ1-4 TRBV7-9 NA CASSSTPGQGFEKLFF TGTGCCAGCAGCTCAACACCGGGACAGGGGTTTGAAAAACTGTTTTTT
NA TRBJ1-3 TRBV5-1 few CASSLARLRDSGNTIYF TGCGCCAGCAGCTTGGCCCGGTTGAGGGACTCTGGAAACACCATATATTTT
TRBD1 TRBJ2-1 TRBV5-4 NA CASSIQGAGYNEQFF TGTGCCAGCAGCATACAGGGGGCTGGTTACAATGAGCAGTTCTTC
NA TRBJ2-7 TRBV15 NA CATSRVKLGAEGGYEQYF TGTGCCACCAGCAGAGTAAAATTAGGGGCAGAAGGTGGCTACGAGCAGTACTTC
TRBD2 TRBJ2-1 TRBV5-5 NA CASSLGLAGTVQFF TGTGCCAGCAGCTTAGGACTAGCGGGGACCGTTCAGTTCTTC
NA TRBJ1-2 TRBV11-2 NA CASSPQLIGSYGYTF TGTGCCAGCAGCCCCCAGTTGATAGGCTCGTATGGCTACACCTTC
NA TRBJ2-1 TRBV5-3 NA CARRPVDGGAWNEQFF TGTGCCAGAAGACCCGTTGACGGGGGCGCGTGGAATGAGCAGTTCTTC
NA TRBJ2-4 TRBV5-1 NA CASSSSVGEGQNIQYF TGCGCCAGCAGCTCCTCGGTGGGGGAAGGGCAAAACATTCAGTACTTC
TRBD1 TRBJ2-3 TRBV3-1/TRBV3-2 NA CASSLRTGSSTDTQYF TGTGCCAGCAGCCTTAGGACAGGCAGTAGCACAGATACACAGTATTTT
NA TRBJ2-2 TRBV5-5 NA CASSAEMGVWAGELFF TGTGCCAGCAGCGCCGAGATGGGGGTATGGGCCGGGGAGCTGTTTTTT
NA TRBJ1-5 TRBV2 once CASSEGQVVQPQHF TGTGCCAGCAGTGAAGGGCAGGTGGTTCAGCCCCAGCATTTT
TRBD1 TRBJ1-2 TRBV18 NA CASSQPGTGGDDYGYTF TGTGCCAGCTCACAACCCGGGACAGGGGGCGACGACTATGGCTACACCTTC
TRBD2 TRBJ2-1 TRBV7-2 NA CASSLVTSGTNEQFF TGTGCCAGCAGCTTAGTGACTAGCGGGACAAATGAGCAGTTCTTC
TRBD2 TRBJ2-3 TRBV19 NA CASSIDRRLAGGEPTDTQYF TGTGCCAGTAGTATAGACCGCAGACTAGCGGGGGGGGAACCCACAGATACGCAGTATTTT
NA TRBJ1-6 TRBV6-4 NA CASSELRVWAPLHF TGTGCCAGCAGCGAACTGAGGGTTTGGGCACCCCTCCACTTT
NA TRBJ1-1 TRBV30 NA CAWRRILSEAFF TGTGCCTGGAGAAGGATTTTGTCTGAAGCTTTCTTT
NA TRBJ1-5 TRBV10-1 once CASSESADQPQHF TGCGCCAGCAGTGAATCAGCCGATCAGCCCCAGCATTTT
TRBD2 TRBJ2-7 TRBV30 NA CAWAVAGAGEQYF TGTGCCTGGGCTGTCGCGGGAGCCGGGGAGCAGTACTTC
TRBD2 TRBJ2-7 TRBV7-9 NA CASSPSGDYEQYF TGTGCCAGCAGCCCCTCTGGGGACTACGAACAGTACTTC
NA TRBJ1-1 TRBV7-2 NA CASRPRSRHSNTEAFF TGTGCCAGCAGACCCCGGAGTCGCCACTCGAACACTGAAGCTTTCTTT
NA TRBJ2-7 TRBV5-4 NA CASSSRLEGNLGEQYF TGTGCCAGCAGCTCCCGACTAGAAGGAAACTTGGGGGAGCAGTACTTC
NA TRBJ2-3 TRBV5-4 NA CASSLDSTDTQYF TGTGCCAGCAGCTTGGACAGCACAGATACGCAGTATTTT
NA TRBJ2-7 TRBV28 once CASRSGGKHYEQYF TGTGCCAGCAGATCCGGCGGCAAGCACTACGAGCAGTACTTC
NA TRBJ2-1 TRBV6-1 NA CASSDKIQLEQFF TGTGCCAGCAGTGATAAGATACAATTAGAGCAGTTCTTC
NA TRBJ1-5 TRBV6-5 once CASSDRSNQPQHF TGTGCCAGCAGCGACCGTAGCAATCAGCCCCAGCATTTT
NA TRBJ2-2 TRBV18 once CASSADGELFF TGTGCCAGCTCAGCCGACGGGGAGCTGTTTTTT
NA TRBJ2-2 TRBV2 once CASTGGIGELFF TGTGCCAGCACCGGCGGGATCGGGGAGCTGTTTTTT
NA TRBJ2-1 TRBV2 once CASSEVGRSYNEQFF TGTGCCAGCAGTGAAGTCGGGCGGTCCTACAATGAGCAGTTCTTC
NA TRBJ1-2 TRBV25-1 NA CASSNDYGYTF TGTGCCAGCAGTAATGACTATGGCTACACCTTC
NA TRBJ1-3 TRBV28 NA CASSLLQGVSGNTIYF TGTGCCAGCAGTTTACTACAGGGCGTCTCTGGAAACACCATATATTTT
NA TRBJ2-5 TRBV7-2 NA CASSLAPEKTQYF TGTGCCAGCAGCTTAGCGCCCGAGAAGACCCAGTACTTC
NA TRBJ1-2 TRBV6-6 NA CASSPPGHRDGYTF TGTGCCAGCAGCCCCCCGGGACACAGAGATGGCTACACCTTC
NA TRBJ1-3 TRBV3-1/TRBV3-2 NA CASSQITQRGNTIYF TGTGCCAGCAGCCAGATCACACAGCGTGGAAACACCATATATTTT